The sequence of this T cell receptor beta chain was determined in a study of blood T cell repertoires in COVID-19. Per germline, CDR1 SEHNR and CDR2 FQNEAQ (reference sequence). Trimming cost V 5 bases and J 7 bases, with 8 bases left between them. The length of the CDR3 is 11 residues. Only in-frame clones appear in the TCRdb table, and some are missing; sequencing was by immunoSEQ multiplex PCR. This table has about 400,000 clones, 80% to 90% appearing once. The TCR originated in a man aged 40-55 years in a cohort exposed to, infected with or recovered from COVID-19 (not recorded which). The chain has TRBV7-9 and TRBJ1-1; D remains ambiguous. Source material: PBMCs or T cells enriched from blood (not recorded which). DNA for the CDR3: TGTGCCAGCAGCCCGTACTTTGAAGCTTTCTTT. This gives the protein CASSPYFEAFF.